One and the same sample provided the 9 T cell receptor beta chains below, sequenced in a study of shared clonotypes between healthy human individuals. Some clones are missing from TCRdb's copy, which holds only in-frame ones; the method was immunoSEQ multiplex PCR. Of 100,000 to 120,000 clones in the sample, around two thirds were seen once. The sample consisted of memory CD8+ T cells sorted from blood. Described subset: CD45RO+ cells pooled with CCR7-negative TemRA cells. These receptors were taken from a woman aged 25 to 39 in good health.

This chain connects TRBV30 to TRBJ2-5; 8 nucleotides agree with TRBD1. The tail of the sequence fits TRBJ2-7 better, so the J call may be wrong. Germline lookup yields CDR1 GTSNPN and CDR2 SVGIG (reference sequence). There are 14 residues in the CDR3. CDR3 protein: CAWGQLRTGNEQYF. CDR3 nucleotide sequence: TGTGCCTGGGGCCAACTACGGACAGGGAACGAGCAGTACTTC.

J is TRBJ1-2 and V is TRBV28; D is possibly TRBD1 (6 bases). V dropped 2 bases and J dropped 4 bases, with 14 bases sitting between them. Germline V gene data show CDR1 as MDHEN and CDR2 as SYDVKM. The CDR3 spans 15 residues. CDR3 coding DNA: TGTGCCAGCAGTTTAAATCCCTCAGGGGTCTATGGCTACACCTTC. Protein sequence: CASSLNPSGVYGYTF.

This clone has a count of ten or more. V gene TRBV7-9 combines with J gene TRBJ1-1; the match to TRBD1 covers 7 bases. The length of the CDR3 is 13 residues. CDR1 is SEHNR, CDR2 FQNEAQ, per germline (reference sequence). Germline trimming cut 10 bases from V and 4 bases from J; bases unmatched to any gene: 9. CDR3 coding DNA: TGTGCCACCGACCGACAGGGACGCACTGAAGCTTTCTTT. It yields the protein CATDRQGRTEAFF.

The chain couples TRBV14 to TRBJ2-7, with D unclear. Trimming shortened V by 6 bases and J by 4 bases, and 19 bases separated the two germline ends. CDR1 and CDR2 (germline): SGHDN, FVKESK. The CDR3 consists of 15 residues. The DNA of the CDR3 is TGTGCCAGCAGTGATAGGGTGGGCGGAGCATACGAGCAGTACTTC. Its translation is CASSDRVGGAYEQYF.

V gene TRBV13 combines with J gene TRBJ1-2, with D maybe TRBD1 (5 bases). This CDR3 is 15 amino acids long. Germline lookup yields CDR1 PRHDT and CDR2 FYEKMQ (reference sequence). The ends were cut back, 1 base at V and 6 bases at J, with 15 bases in the middle. The chain's CDR3 is CASSLEGSPENGYTF. In DNA form, the CDR3 reads TGTGCCAGCAGCTTAGAGGGGTCGCCTGAAAATGGCTACACCTTC. Full variable domain (remainder filled in from reference TRBV13 and TRBJ1-2): AAGVIQSPRHLIKEKRETATLKCYPIPRHDTVYWYQQGPGQDPQFLISFYEKMQSDKGSIPDRFSAQQFSDYHSELNMSSLELGDSALYFCASSLEGSPENGYTFGSGTRLTVV.

The chain joins TRBV27 to TRBJ2-7; maybe TRBD2 (5 bases). The germline V and J ends were trimmed by 0 bases and 8 bases, with 8 bases remaining between them. CDR3 length equals 12 residues. Germline V gives CDR1 MNHEY, CDR2 SMNVEV (reference sequence). The CDR3 loop reads CASSLSGSKQYF. DNA of the CDR3: TGTGCCAGCAGTTTATCGGGGAGTAAGCAGTACTTC.

This clone was recorded a few times. A single base is all that separates this from a far larger clone, so a read error is likely. The same CDR3 arises from other DNA sequences in this sample as well. CDR3 loop: CASSQGLAVSSYEQYF. The CDR3 nucleotides are TGCGCCAGCAGCCAAGGACTAGCGGTTTCATCCTACGAGCAGTACTTC. The gene calls are TRBV25-1 and TRBJ2-7, with 10 bases that match TRBD2. CDR3 length: 16 amino acids. The germline V gene has CDR1 MGHDK and CDR2 SYGVNS.

This chain connects TRBV28 to TRBJ2-7; TRBD1 matches at 7 bases. The CDR3 totals 14 residues. V shed 1 base and J 4 bases; nucleotides not matched to a gene: 4. The germline V gene encodes CDR1 MDHEN and CDR2 SYDVKM. The CDR3 loop reads CASSLSNRGYEQYF. CDR3 DNA: TGTGCCAGCAGTTTATCGAACAGGGGTTACGAGCAGTACTTC.

This clone was detected only a few times. The chain joins TRBV4-1 to TRBJ2-6, with D maybe TRBD1 (5 bases). CDR1 is MGHRA and CDR2 is YSYEKL in the germline V gene. The CDR3 totals 15 residues. Trimming stripped 2 bases from V and 3 bases from J, with 8 bases between. This CDR3 reads CASSQRGGGANVLTF. DNA for the CDR3: TGCGCCAGCAGCCAAAGGGGTGGTGGGGCCAACGTCCTGACTTTC.